These 32 T cell receptor beta chains originate from one sample sequenced in a study of CD8+CD57+ T cells in acquired aplastic anemia. Patients picked for sequencing had shown CD8+CD57+ cell expansion detected by flow cytometry. Genomic DNA, serving as template, underwent TCR beta VDJ and CDR3 profiling. TCRdb re-called the reads with MiXCR, one entry per CDR3 protein. The sample holds around 170,000 distinct CDR3 sequences, 40% to 55% seen once. The sample comprised sorted CD4+, CD8+, or CD8+CD57+ T cells (not recorded which) from PBMCs. The receptors stem from a human donor with aplastic anemia.

This clonotype turned up a few times. V and J are TRBV7-2 and TRBJ1-2; D perhaps matches TRBD1 (5 bases). The CDR3 is 12 amino acids. Trimming left V 5 bases short and J 2 bases short, with 6 bases between. Germline CDR1 is SGHTA and CDR2 is FQGNSA. Written as DNA, the CDR3 is TGTGCCAGCAGCGGGGGAAACTATGGCTACACCTTC. Its protein product is CASSGGNYGYTF. Full variable domain (missing parts from reference TRBV7-2 and TRBJ1-2): GAGVSQSPSNKVTEKGKDVELRCDPISGHTALYWYRQSLGQGLEFLIYFQGNSAPDKSGLPSDRFSAERTGGSVSTLTIQRTQQEDSAVYLCASSGGNYGYTFGSGTRLTVV.

In its sample, this clonotype was seen a few times. The rearrangement joins TRBV29-1 to TRBJ1-1; D gene ambiguous. The CDR3 consists of 13 residues. Trimming pared 3 bases from V and 1 base from J, leaving 9 bases between. The germline V gene has CDR1 SQVTM and CDR2 ANQGSEA. The CDR3 loop is CSVELGWNTEAFF. The CDR3, as DNA: TGCAGCGTTGAGTTAGGGTGGAACACTGAAGCTTTCTTT.

At least ten counts were recorded for this clonotype. J is TRBJ1-3 and V is TRBV7-6; D not resolved. V was trimmed by 1 base and J by 0 bases, leaving 10 bases between them. Germline lookup yields CDR1 SGHVS and CDR2 FNYEAQ. The CDR3 spans 16 residues. The DNA of the CDR3 is TGTGCCAGCAGCTTAGGACTTGGGGTCTCTGGAAACACCATATATTTT. Translated: CASSLGLGVSGNTIYF.

V usage is TRBV20-1 and J usage is TRBJ1-6; 8 bases line up with TRBD1. CDR1 is DFQATT, CDR2 SNEGSKA, per germline (reference sequence). With V trimmed by 0 bases and J by 9 bases, 10 bases remained unmatched. The CDR3 loop spans 16 amino acids. The CDR3 DNA sequence: TGCAGTGCTAGAGACACCCCCGGACAGGGCCGTTCACCCCTCCACTTT. This sequence encodes CSARDTPGQGRSPLHF.

This clonotype has a count of ten or more. V gene TRBV5-1 combines with J gene TRBJ2-3, with TRBD1 as a possible D gene (6 bases). The CDR3 covers 15 residues. The germline V gene encodes CDR1 SGHRS and CDR2 YFSETQ. V was cut by 1 base and J by 0 bases, with 9 bases left in between. The CDR3 spells CASSLLGHSTDTQYF. CDR3 in DNA: TGCGCCAGCAGCTTGCTGGGACACAGCACAGATACGCAGTATTTT.

This clonotype was observed a few times. The chain has TRBV19 and TRBJ1-2; TRBD1 matches 10 bases. V dropped 8 bases and J dropped 5; count of bases not matched to a gene: 5. Looked up from germline, CDR1 is LNHDA and CDR2 is SQIVND (reference sequence). The CDR3 has 13 amino acids. The DNA of the CDR3 is TGTGCCAGTGAAAAGGGACAGGGGTATGGCTACACCTTC. Translated, it gives CASEKGQGYGYTF.

This clonotype was detected many times. The V call is TRBV25-1, the J call TRBJ2-6; TRBD1 agrees at 10 bases. In germline, CDR1 is MGHDK, CDR2 SYGVNS. J gave up 2 bases and V 3 bases, and 7 bases lay outside the gene matches. CDR3 size: 18 residues. The CDR3 coding sequence is TGTGCCAGCAGTGATTTACGGGACAGGGGCACTGGGGCCAACGTCCTGACTTTC. It encodes CASSDLRDRGTGANVLTF. The entire variable domain, with the rest obtained from reference TRBV25-1 and TRBJ2-6, is as follows: EADIYQTPRYLVIGTGKKITLECSQTMGHDKMYWYQQDPGMELHLIHYSYGVNSTEKGDLSSESTVSRIRTEHFPLTLESARPSHTSQYLCASSDLRDRGTGANVLTFGAGSRLTVL.

The chain links TRBV15 to TRBJ2-1, with 8 bases identical to TRBD1. Trimming cost V 3 bases and J 2 bases; bases outside gene matches: 9. The CDR3 is 17 amino acids. Germline V gene sequence: CDR1 LNHNV, CDR2 YYDKDF (reference sequence). In DNA, the CDR3 is TGTGCCACCAGCAGTTACTTCCGACAGGGGCCCTACAATGAGCAGTTCTTC. Protein: CATSSYFRQGPYNEQFF.

This clonotype was recorded many times. This chain joins TRBV20-1 and TRBJ2-3; TRBD1 agrees at 7 bases. The V gene end was trimmed by 1 base and the J gene end by 2 bases; junction bases not matched to a gene: 6. Germline V gene sequence: CDR1 DFQATT, CDR2 SNEGSKA (reference sequence). This CDR3 is 15 amino acids long. The CDR3 sequence: CSARGPGQITDTQYF. The CDR3 coding sequence is TGCAGTGCTAGAGGACCGGGACAGATCACAGATACGCAGTATTTT.

On this clonotype itself: This may arise from a read error, as a much more abundant clone is one base away. The V call is TRBV11-2, the J call TRBJ2-3; 8 positions match TRBD2. Germline CDR1 and CDR2: SGHAT and FQNNGV. CDR3 length equals 16 residues. Trimming cost V 6 bases and J 0 bases; bases outside gene matches: 8. CDR3 coding DNA: TGTGCCAGCAGGCCAGGCGGGGGGCCAAGCACAGATACGCAGTATTTT. It codes for CASRPGGGPSTDTQYF.

Worth noting for this clonotype: A junction end diverges from the germline sequence, so it may reflect a read error. The chain carries TRBV10-3 and TRBJ2-7; perhaps TRBD2 as D (6 bases). The CDR3 covers 14 residues. Germline lookup yields CDR1 ENHRY and CDR2 SYGVKD. The CDR3 loop is CASSLALTSREQYF. CDR3 DNA: TGTGCCAGCAGTTTAGCACTGACTAGTCGCGAGCAGTACTTC.

This clonotype was seen a single time. V usage is TRBV7-2 and J usage is TRBJ2-5, with TRBD1 matching 7 bases. V was pared by 3 bases and J by 7 bases, with 8 bases of the junction left unmatched. The CDR3 has 14 amino acids. CDR1 is SGHTA and CDR2 is FQGNSA in the germline V gene. The CDR3 spells CASSFATGSATQYF. The DNA of the CDR3 is TGTGCCAGCAGCTTCGCGACAGGGTCGGCGACCCAGTACTTC.

For this clonotype: No DNA is shown, since the ends of the CDR3 on it are uncertain; the CDR3 is the one TCRdb lists. The J gene is TRBJ1-1, the V gene TRBV10-3; the table names TRBD1, a call not compared with the DNA. Per germline, CDR1 ENHRY and CDR2 SYGVKD. The CDR3 has 20 amino acids, counting both end residues. Here the CDR3 reads CAIRGLPNEQFFGPGTEAFF.

The chain couples TRBV10-3 to TRBJ2-5; TRBD1 is a possible D gene (6 bases). Trimming took 6 bases from V and 4 from J, leaving 18 bases between them. The CDR3 runs 15 residues. Germline V gene lookup returns CDR1 ENHRY and CDR2 SYGVKD. The chain's CDR3 is CAISQTGGNGETQYF. DNA of the CDR3: TGTGCCATCAGCCAGACAGGAGGTAATGGAGAGACCCAGTACTTC.

This clonotype has ten or more counts. The chain combines TRBV24-1 with TRBJ1-2, with a tentative D call TRBD1 (6 bases). The CDR3 is 15 residues long. Germline CDR1 KGHDR, CDR2 SFDVKD. V shed 2 bases and J shed 6 bases, with 15 bases lying between them. CDR3 residues: CATSDSTPGVDGYTF. Written as DNA, the CDR3 is TGTGCCACCAGTGATTCGACCCCAGGGGTGGATGGCTACACCTTC.

Many counts were recorded for this clonotype. The chain recombines TRBV11-3 with TRBJ2-3; no clear D gene. From germline, CDR1 is SGHNT and CDR2 YENEEA. Deletions cut 3 bases from V and 5 bases from J, with 12 bases between. The CDR3 extends over 14 amino acids. The CDR3 region has the DNA TGTGCCAGCAGCTTCACGGTGGCCGGAGATACGCAGTATTTT. It specifies CASSFTVAGDTQYF. The full variable domain, completed using reference TRBV11-3 and TRBJ2-3, is EAGVVQSPRYKIIEKKQPVAFWCNPISGHNTLYWYLQNLGQGPELLIRYENEEAVDDSQLPKDRFSAERLKGVDSTLKIQPAELGDSAVYLCASSFTVAGDTQYFGPGTRLTVL.

There are many counts of this clonotype. This chain links TRBV7-2 with TRBJ2-7; 9 bases fit TRBD1. The CDR3 contains 16 residues. J lost 2 bases, V lost 4 bases, and 9 bases had no gene match. Germline V gene lookup returns CDR1 SGHTA and CDR2 FQGNSA. CDR3 residues: CASSYRTGTGTYEQYF. As DNA, the CDR3 is TGTGCCAGCAGCTATAGGACCGGGACAGGGACCTACGAGCAGTACTTC.

This clonotype was observed at least ten times. The chain joins TRBV11-3 to TRBJ1-2, with 11 bases aligning to TRBD1. Germline V gene sequence: CDR1 SGHNT, CDR2 YENEEA. This CDR3 spans 14 amino acids. Germline trimming cut 5 bases from V and 8 bases from J; bases unmatched to any gene: 7. The CDR3 DNA follows: TGTGCCAGCAGCCCTGGACAGGGGGCTTCGGGCTACACCTTC. Translated: CASSPGQGASGYTF.

The chain combines TRBV20-1 with TRBJ2-7; TRBD2 might be the D (6 bases). The V gene's germline CDR1 is DFQATT and CDR2 SNEGSKA (reference sequence). Trimming took off 0 bases at V and 11 bases at J, with 14 bases between the two ends. The CDR3 sequence is 12 residues long. CDR3 DNA: TGCAGTGCTAGAGATCGGAATCGGAGGGAGTACTTC. Translating gives CSARDRNRREYF.

V is TRBV6-1 and J is TRBJ2-5, with TRBD2 matching over 8 bases. The V and J ends lost 4 bases and 14 bases, in that order; junction bases with no gene match: 12. The CDR3 has 13 amino acids. In germline, CDR1 is MNHNS, CDR2 SASEGT. CDR3 bases: TGTGCCAGCAGTGTAGCGGGAAAAGAGACCCTCTACTTC. Translation: CASSVAGKETLYF.

On this clonotype: This may come from a read error, since a much larger clone is one base off. As the CDR3 is not closed by the conserved phenylalanine or tryptophan, this likely results from a read error. This sequence joins TRBV13 and TRBJ1-1; D uncertain. CDR1 is PRHDT, CDR2 FYEKMQ, per germline (reference sequence). V was clipped by 5 bases and J by 1 base, with 14 bases between them. CDR3 length: 15 amino acids. CDR3 bases: TGTGCCAGCAGCCTAGAGGTGGGGAGGAACACTGAAGCTTTCCTT. This sequence encodes CASSLEVGRNTEAFL.

The gene calls are TRBV6-2 or TRBV6-3 and TRBJ2-7; D perhaps matches TRBD1 (7 bases). Trimming took off 6 bases at V and 6 bases at J, with 15 bases between the two ends. This CDR3 region has 13 residues. From germline, CDR1 is MNHEY and CDR2 SVGEGT. CDR3 sequence: CASSHTQGGEQYV. The CDR3 region has the DNA TGTGCCAGCAGCCACACGCAGGGGGGCGAGCAGTACGTC.

V gene TRBV19 combines with J gene TRBJ1-5, with 12 bases fitting TRBD1. Germline loops: CDR1 LNHDA, CDR2 SQIVND (reference sequence). The trim removed 6 bases at V and 7 bases at J, leaving 7 bases unmatched. This CDR3 spans 15 amino acids. CDR3 loop: CASRWGQGAKQPQHF. CDR3 DNA: TGTGCCAGTAGATGGGGACAGGGGGCTAAACAGCCCCAGCATTTT.

CDR3 sequence reads: CASSNQPRDETYEQYF. The CDR3 DNA reads TGTGCCAGCAGCAACCAACCCCGGGACGAAACATACGAGCAGTACTTC. The genes are TRBV27 and TRBJ2-7, with D tentatively TRBD1 or TRBD2 (5 bases each). Per germline, CDR1 MNHEY and CDR2 SMNVEV (reference sequence). The CDR3 has 16 residues. The V end lost 6 bases, the J end lost 4 bases, and 22 bases lay between the germline ends.

Worth noting for this clonotype: Sequence at one end of the junction differs from germline and may be a read error. The genes are TRBV9 and TRBJ2-7; 9 nucleotides align to TRBD1. The CDR3 length is 14 residues. The germline V gene encodes CDR1 SGDLS and CDR2 YYNGEE. The CDR3, as DNA: TGCGCCAGCAATCGGGGACAGGGAAGCCACGAGCAGTACTTC. This gives the protein CASNRGQGSHEQYF.

Many counts were recorded for this clonotype. The rearrangement uses TRBV5-5 and TRBJ1-1; D remains unclear. V dropped 0 bases and J dropped 0 bases, with 6 bases sitting between them. The CDR3 contains 14 residues. The V gene's germline CDR1 is SGHKS and CDR2 YYEKEE (reference sequence). The CDR3 sequence is CASSLVGMNTEAFF. In nucleotides, the CDR3 is TGTGCCAGCAGCTTGGTGGGAATGAACACTGAAGCTTTCTTT.

Concerning this clonotype itself: The CDR3 does not close with the conserved phenylalanine or tryptophan, likely indicating a read error. The chain links TRBV2 to TRBJ2-5, with 8 bases that match TRBD1. After removal of 6 bases from V and 7 bases from J, the junction contained 7 bases not matched to a gene. Germline V gene data show CDR1 as SNHLY and CDR2 as FYNNEI. This CDR3 spans 13 amino acids. The CDR3 protein is CASSSGTGVTQYS. The CDR3 DNA reads as TGTGCCAGCAGCTCCGGGACAGGAGTGACCCAGTACTCC.

In this sample, this clonotype turned up once. This chain uses TRBV12-3 or TRBV12-4 with TRBJ2-7; no clear D. This CDR3 has 13 residues. V was cut by 3 bases and J by 4 bases, with 10 bases left in between. The CDR3 here is CASSFLSQYEQYF. The DNA for the CDR3 is TGTGCCAGCAGTTTTCTCTCTCAATACGAGCAGTACTTC.

The J gene is TRBJ2-3, the V gene TRBV2; perhaps TRBD1 as D (6 bases). V was cut by 2 bases and J by 1 base, with 22 bases left in between. Looked up from germline, CDR1 is SNHLY and CDR2 is FYNNEI. The CDR3 has 19 residues. CDR3 in DNA: TGTGCCAGCAGTGAACTGGTTTATGGGGGCATCCGGGGCACAGATACGCAGTATTTT. Translation: CASSELVYGGIRGTDTQYF. Variable domain in full (rest from reference TRBV2 and TRBJ2-3): EPEVTQTPSHQVTQMGQEVILRCVPISNHLYFYWYRQILGQKVEFLVSFYNNEISEKSEIFDDQFSVERPDGSNFTLKIRSTKLEDSAMYFCASSELVYGGIRGTDTQYFGPGTRLTVL.

This clonotype has at least ten counts. CDR3 DNA: TGTGCCAGCACCCCCGGTAGCACAGATACGCAGTATTTT. Translation: CASTPGSTDTQYF. The chain recombines TRBV5-4 with TRBJ2-3; no firm D call. The V end lost 6 bases, the J end lost 0 bases, and 8 bases lay between the germline ends. The CDR3 consists of 13 residues. The germline gives CDR1 SGHNT, CDR2 YYREEE (reference sequence).

About this clonotype: The junction departs from germline at one end; a sequencing error may be responsible. The V and J genes are TRBV10-3 and TRBJ2-1; the match to TRBD2 covers 8 bases. CDR3 size: 18 residues. Germline V lookup: CDR1 ENHRY, CDR2 SYGVKD. CDR3 DNA sequence: TGTGCCAGCAGTACCCACCCCTCTCGGGGGGGCCCCCACAATGAGCAGTTCTTC. Translating gives CASSTHPSRGGPHNEQFF.

The CDR3 bases are TGTGCCAGTAGTACAGTCGGCGGGGCCGCAGATACGCAGTATTTT. It yields the protein CASSTVGGAADTQYF. J is TRBJ2-3 and V is TRBV19; D may be TRBD2 (6 bases). The CDR3 sequence is 15 residues long. The V end lost 4 bases, the J end lost 4 bases, and 15 bases lay between the germline ends. CDR1 LNHDA and CDR2 SQIVND come from the germline V gene (reference sequence).